The clone carrying this T cell receptor (beta chain) came up a few times. These data originate in a study of metastatic and nonmetastatic thyroid tumors. V was pared by 0 bases and J by 7 bases, with 12 bases of the junction left unmatched. The CDR3 loop spans 17 amino acids. Per the germline V gene, CDR1 is MNHEY and CDR2 is SVGAGI. All patients were untreated before thyroid surgery. TCRdb recomputed clones from the PCR reads via MiXCR. This sample has over 50,000 clones, with roughly 30% found just once. The material sequenced was blood. This receptor was obtained from a female donor with papillary thyroid cancer or a benign thyroid nodule (not recorded which). Some clones in this sample may be carry-over from other donors' samples. The V call is TRBV6-5, the J call TRBJ2-1; 7 bases match TRBD1. Here the CDR3 reads CASSYSIEQGYGNEQFF. CDR3 bases: TGTGCCAGCAGTTACTCGATAGAACAGGGGTACGGAAATGAGCAGTTCTTC.